These 11 T cell receptor beta chains share one sample of origin, sequenced in a study of T-cell reconstitution after alpha-beta-depleted transplantation in children. Using unique molecular identifiers, the investigators prepared the TCRbeta library. From the PCR reads, TCRdb called clonotypes with MiXCR, one entry per CDR3 protein. Among approximately 400,000 distinct CDR3 sequences, about a tenth were seen once, and the ten largest hold 4.5% to 7%. The sample in question was PBMCs from the stem cell graft donor, obtained from the stem cell graft. The receptors stem from a human donor who donated a stem cell graft to a child with acute myeloid leukemia.

The chain uses TRBV6-2 or TRBV6-3 and TRBJ2-5; D is ambiguous. This CDR3 contains 15 residues. Between the trimmed V and J ends, which lost 2 bases and 3 bases, there was a span of 13 bases. Germline CDR1 and CDR2: MNHEY and SVGEGT. The CDR3: CASSYVGNSEETQYF. In DNA, the CDR3 is TGTGCCAGCAGTTACGTGGGCAATTCGGAAGAGACCCAGTACTTC.

This rearrangement joins TRBV9 to TRBJ2-1, with TRBD2 matching over 12 bases. Germline loops: CDR1 SGDLS, CDR2 YYNGEE. Trimming cost V 6 bases and J 7 bases; bases outside gene matches: 8. The CDR3 has 15 amino acids. The CDR3 region is CASTKTSGRGNEQFF. In DNA, the CDR3 is TGTGCCAGCACCAAGACTAGCGGGAGAGGGAATGAGCAGTTCTTC.

The chain links TRBV7-9 to TRBJ1-4, with TRBD1 identical over 9 bases. This CDR3 has 17 residues. The V segment lost 1 base and the J segment 5 bases; nucleotides outside the gene matches: 8. Germline assignment: CDR1 SEHNR and CDR2 FQNEAQ (reference sequence). The CDR3 nucleotides read TGTGCCAGCAGCTTAGGCATACAGGGGGCGAGCAATGAAAAACTGTTTTTT. Translating gives CASSLGIQGASNEKLFF.

About this clonotype itself: This may be a read error, as it is one base from a much larger clone. The V gene is TRBV7-2, the J gene TRBJ2-2; 8 nucleotides agree with TRBD1. This CDR3 spans 15 amino acids. From germline, CDR1 is SGHTA and CDR2 FQGNSA. J lost 4 bases, V lost 3 bases, and 4 bases had no gene match. CDR3 in amino acids: CASSLDRVGTGELFF. In nucleotides, the CDR3 is TGTGCCAGCAGCTTGGACAGGGTGGGCACCGGGGAGCTGTTTTTT.

The rearrangement links TRBV5-6 to TRBJ2-1; TRBD1 matches at 7 bases. The CDR3 spans 16 residues. Germline V lookup: CDR1 SGHDT, CDR2 YYEEEE. Trimming cost V 4 bases and J 1 base; bases outside gene matches: 8. The CDR3 loop is CASSPETGTSYNEQFF. CDR3 nucleotides: TGTGCCAGCAGCCCCGAGACAGGGACGTCCTACAATGAGCAGTTCTTC.

This clonotype turned up a few times. The J gene is TRBJ1-2, the V gene TRBV7-2; D possibly corresponds to TRBD1 (6 bases). V dropped 5 bases and J dropped 4 bases, with 11 bases sitting between them. Germline-derived CDR1 and CDR2 are SGHTA and FQGNSA. This CDR3 contains 13 residues. CDR3 sequence reads: CASSQGQFYGYTF. DNA of the CDR3: TGTGCCAGCAGCCAAGGACAGTTCTATGGCTACACCTTC.

Notes on this clonotype: A single base separates this from a much larger clone, so it may be a read error. The chain recombines TRBV20-1 with TRBJ2-1, with 8 bases that match TRBD2. The CDR3 consists of 14 residues. The germline V gene encodes CDR1 DFQATT and CDR2 SNEGSKA (reference sequence). V was pared by 4 bases and J by 9 bases, with 11 bases of the junction left unmatched. This chain's CDR3 is CSATSRGLASEQFF. The CDR3 coding sequence is TGCAGTGCTACTAGCCGAGGACTAGCCTCTGAGCAGTTCTTC.

In its sample, this clonotype was seen a few times. CDR3 protein: CSVYGTGGSGELFF. In DNA form, the CDR3 reads TGCAGCGTTTACGGGACAGGCGGATCCGGGGAGCTGTTTTTT. This chain joins TRBV29-1 and TRBJ2-2; 8 bases align to TRBD1. The CDR3 runs 14 residues. After removal of 5 bases from V and 6 bases from J, the junction contained 8 bases not matched to a gene. CDR1 is SQVTM and CDR2 is ANQGSEA in the germline V gene.

The chain joins TRBV12-3 or TRBV12-4 to TRBJ2-2, with TRBD2 matching over 7 bases. There are 17 residues in the CDR3. Trimming at V came to 4 bases and at J to 3 bases, leaving 11 bases not matched to a gene. The CDR3 loop reads CASSSYYRRGDTGELFF. Written as DNA, the CDR3 is TGTGCCAGCAGTTCATACTACAGACGGGGGGACACCGGGGAGCTGTTTTTT.

This clonotype occurred a few times. The V call is TRBV6-5, the J call TRBJ2-2; D is perhaps TRBD2 (5 bases). The V gene lost 3 bases and the J gene lost 6 bases, with 17 bases spanning the gap. This CDR3 contains 16 residues. Germline lookup yields CDR1 MNHEY and CDR2 SVGAGI. This CDR3 is CASSYWSGRAPGELFF. CDR3 sequence (DNA): TGTGCCAGCAGTTATTGGAGCGGAAGGGCCCCCGGGGAGCTGTTTTTT.

In this sample, this clonotype turned up many times. This chain connects TRBV7-9 to TRBJ1-2; D gene unclear. The germline CDR1 and CDR2 sequences are SEHNR and FQNEAQ (reference sequence). Between the trimmed V and J ends, which lost 1 base and 6 bases, there was a span of 9 bases. The CDR3 length is 13 residues. The DNA of the CDR3 is TGTGCCAGCAGCTTAGTGCAGGCGGATGGCTACACCTTC. Residues: CASSLVQADGYTF.